The entry below gives a single T cell receptor beta chain sequence along with its context. The data were taken from a study of chemoradiotherapy in HPV16-positive cancers. The germline gives CDR1 MNHEY, CDR2 SMNVEV (reference sequence). This CDR3 has 13 amino acids. The germline V and J ends were trimmed by 6 bases and 1 base, with 10 bases remaining between them. Using immunoSEQ multiplex PCR, the repertoire was profiled, and TCRdb retains in-frame clones only, with some absent. The table includes around 13,000 clones, 70% to 80% detected once. This clonotype was sampled from a human donor with HPV-associated anogenital cancer. This specimen was taken from a patient who underwent chemoradiotherapy. This chain joins TRBV27 and TRBJ2-7; D may be TRBD1 (6 bases). The CDR3 reads CASRDRGSYEQYF. The CDR3 coding sequence is TGTGCCAGCAGAGATAGGGGGTCCTACGAGCAGTACTTC.